Each of the 2 T cell receptor beta chains below was sequenced from the same sample in a study of T cell clones after liver transplantation. The assay was immunoSEQ multiplex PCR, and TCRdb's table has in-frame clones only and misses some. The repertoire includes 75,000 to 85,000 clones, 83% of them detected once, and less than 3% sits in the top ten. The starting material was CD4+ T cells from blood, obtained at the 22-month timepoint. The receptors here all came from a human patient who received a liver transplant. Some T cells could come from the graft donor.

V usage is TRBV18 and J usage is TRBJ2-5; possibly TRBD1 for D (5 bases). V was clipped by 3 bases and J by 5 bases, with 19 bases between them. CDR1 and CDR2 from the germline V gene are KGHSH and LQKENI. The CDR3 consists of 16 residues. In DNA, the CDR3 is TGTGCCAGCTCACCCACTGGTGGTCGGTCAGGGGAGACCCAGTACTTC. Translation: CASSPTGGRSGETQYF. Full variable domain (rest looked up from reference TRBV18 and TRBJ2-5): NAGVMQNPRHLVRRRGQEARLRCSPMKGHSHVYWYRQLPEEGLKFMVYLQKENIIDESGMPKERFSAEFPKEGPSILRIQQVVRGDSAAYFCASSPTGGRSGETQYFGPGTRLLVL.

V gene TRBV7-3 combines with J gene TRBJ2-1; 12 nucleotides agree with TRBD2. The junction had 16 bases not matched to a gene; V was cut back by 4 bases and J by 6 bases. The CDR3 contains 19 residues. Germline CDR1 is SGHTA and CDR2 is FQGTGA. The DNA for the CDR3 is TGTGCCAGCAGCTCCCGACTAGCGGGGGACCTCAGAGACCCCAATGAGCAGTTCTTC. Protein: CASSSRLAGDLRDPNEQFF.